Listed below are T cell receptor beta chains from one sample, sequenced in a study of beta chain features in type 1 diabetes. Here immunoSEQ multiplex PCR was the method, and the copy in TCRdb shows in-frame clones only, minus some. The sample holds 200,000 to 300,000 clones, 68% seen once. Sequenced input: naive CD4+ T cells from blood. Every receptor here comes from a man aged 25 to 40 in good health. CDR3s include the opening cysteine and the closing phenylalanine or tryptophan. The D gene is left open where the match is weak. Some rows have no size entry. The others give once, few or many, or a class for an expanded clone.

j_gene	abundance	v_gene	d_gene	CDR3nt	CDR3aa
TRBJ2-5	NA	TRBV30	NA	TGTGCCTGGAGTGCAGGGATTGGGACCCAGTACTTC	CAWSAGIGTQYF
TRBJ2-5	few	TRBV2	TRBD2	TGTGCCAGCAGTCGACTAGCGGGGTACGAGACCCAGTACTTC	CASSRLAGYETQYF
TRBJ2-7	NA	TRBV19	NA	TGTGCCAGTAGTATTATGCAGGGTCGCTACGAGCAGTACTTC	CASSIMQGRYEQYF
TRBJ2-7	NA	TRBV18	NA	TGTGCCAGCTCACCAGACGGGGGTAGGGTCGAGCAGTACTTC	CASSPDGGRVEQYF
TRBJ1-5	once	TRBV30	TRBD1	TGTGCCTGGAGGGGACAGGGTGGCAATCAGCCCCAGCATTTT	CAWRGQGGNQPQHF
TRBJ2-1	NA	TRBV28	NA	TGTGCCAGCACCTCCTCGGAGGGCCTTAATGAGCAGTTCTTC	CASTSSEGLNEQFF
TRBJ1-1	NA	TRBV30	NA	TGTGCCTGGACCCTAGGGGCGACAGCCACTGAAGCTTTCTTT	CAWTLGATATEAFF
TRBJ1-1	NA	TRBV9	TRBD1	TGTGCCAGCAGCGCTCGGACAGGGCTTTTGGACACTGAAGCTTTCTTT	CASSARTGLLDTEAFF
TRBJ1-2	NA	TRBV30	NA	TGTGCCTGGAGTCCCCAGATGAACTATGGCTACACCTTC	CAWSPQMNYGYTF
TRBJ2-3	few	TRBV2	NA	TGTGCCAGCAACAAGGGGGGAGCAGATACGCAGTATTTT	CASNKGGADTQYF
TRBJ2-5	NA	TRBV7-9	NA	TGTGCCAGCAGCTTGAAGGGGGAGACCCAGTACTTC	CASSLKGETQYF
TRBJ2-5	NA	TRBV30	NA	TGTGCCTGGGACCGGTCCCACCAAGAGACCCAGTACTTC	CAWDRSHQETQYF
TRBJ2-1	once	TRBV30	TRBD2	TGTGCCTGGAGAGCAGGGGAAGCTAGCGGGAGCTACAATGAGCAGTTCTTC	CAWRAGEASGSYNEQFF
TRBJ1-1	NA	TRBV7-7	NA	TGTGCCAGCAGCCGCGATTACAACACTGAAGCTTTCTTT	CASSRDYNTEAFF
TRBJ1-1	NA	TRBV29-1	NA	TGCAGCGTGAAGGGTCTTCGCATGAACACTGAAGCTTTCTTT	CSVKGLRMNTEAFF
TRBJ2-5	NA	TRBV7-2	TRBD2	TGTGCCAGCAGCCTTCGACTAGCTGGTGAGACCCAGTACTTC	CASSLRLAGETQYF
TRBJ2-5	few	TRBV29-1	TRBD2	TGCAGCGTACCATCACTAGCGGGGGAGACCCAGTACTTC	CSVPSLAGETQYF
TRBJ2-1	NA	TRBV14	TRBD2	TGTGCCAGCAGCCCTATAGCCAGCGGGAGCAAGGGGGATGAGCAGTTCTTC	CASSPIASGSKGDEQFF
TRBJ2-1	NA	TRBV6-7	TRBD2	TGTGCCAGCAGTTCCAAGACTAGCGATGTCTACAATGAGCAGTTCTTC	CASSSKTSDVYNEQFF
TRBJ2-7	few	TRBV25-1	NA	TGTGCCAGCAGTGAATGGTACGAGCAGTACTTC	CASSEWYEQYF
TRBJ2-7	NA	TRBV7-2	NA	TGTGCCAGCAGCTCGACAGCTTACGAGCAGTACTTC	CASSSTAYEQYF
TRBJ2-5	NA	TRBV19	TRBD2	TGTGCCAGTAGTAGCGGGAGGAGCCCCGCATCAGAGACCCAGTACTTC	CASSSGRSPASETQYF
TRBJ1-6	NA	TRBV5-1	NA	TGCGCCAGCAGCTTGGCAGGGCGTTCACCCCTCCACTTT	CASSLAGRSPLHF
TRBJ2-5	few	TRBV5-1	NA	TGCGCCAGCAGCTTGGGACAGTACCAAGAGACCCAGTACTTC	CASSLGQYQETQYF
TRBJ2-5	NA	TRBV18	NA	TGTGCCAGCTCACCACCGACCGTCGGGACCCAGTACTTC	CASSPPTVGTQYF
TRBJ2-7	few	TRBV25-1	NA	TGTGCCAGCAGTGAGGGCAGGTACTCCTACGAGCAGTACTTC	CASSEGRYSYEQYF
TRBJ2-7	NA	TRBV6-5	NA	TGTGCCAGCAGTACAGCCGGACGGGAAACCTACGAGCAGTACTTC	CASSTAGRETYEQYF
TRBJ2-3	NA	TRBV4-1	NA	TGCGCCAGCAGCCAAGTATGGCTAGCAGTAGATACGCAGTATTTT	CASSQVWLAVDTQYF
TRBJ1-2	NA	TRBV30	NA	TGTGCCTGGAGTGTCCACGGGCCGGACTACACCTTC	CAWSVHGPDYTF
TRBJ2-7	NA	TRBV29-1	NA	TGCAGCGTTGAAGATTCCCGGCCCGAGCAGTACTTC	CSVEDSRPEQYF
TRBJ2-1	NA	TRBV2	NA	TGTGCCAGCAGGTCTCAGACAAGCTACAATGAGCAGTTCTTC	CASRSQTSYNEQFF
TRBJ1-1	NA	TRBV30	TRBD1	TGTGCCTGGAGTCAGGGGGCTACGAACACTGAAGCTTTCTTT	CAWSQGATNTEAFF
TRBJ2-5	NA	TRBV18	NA	TGTGCCAGCTCATCAGCCAAACTTCGCCAAGAGACCCAGTACTTC	CASSSAKLRQETQYF
TRBJ2-1	NA	TRBV4-3	NA	TGCGCCAGCAGCCAAGCCAGGGCTGGTGAGCAGTTCTTC	CASSQARAGEQFF
TRBJ2-1	NA	TRBV30	NA	TGTGCCTCGGAGGACAACTCCTACAATGAGCAGTTCTTC	CASEDNSYNEQFF
TRBJ2-7	NA	TRBV10-3	TRBD2	TGTGCCATCAGTGAGTTGATAGCGGGGGCTTCCGAGCAGTACTTC	CAISELIAGASEQYF
TRBJ1-1	NA	TRBV29-1	NA	TGCAGCGTTGAGAAGAACACTGAAGCTTTCTTT	CSVEKNTEAFF
TRBJ2-4	NA	TRBV29-1	TRBD1	TGCAGCGTCGTGGACAGGTTAGCCAAAAACATTCAGTACTTC	CSVVDRLAKNIQYF
TRBJ2-3	few	TRBV30	NA	TGTGCCTGGACAGAGGGTCGCACAGATACGCAGTATTTT	CAWTEGRTDTQYF
TRBJ2-1	few	TRBV30	NA	TGTGCCTGGACTAGCTACAATGAGCAGTTCTTC	CAWTSYNEQFF
TRBJ2-1	NA	TRBV5-1	NA	TGCGCCGTCCAAACGCAAGGCAATGAGCAGTTCTTC	CAVQTQGNEQFF
TRBJ2-1	NA	TRBV11-2	NA	TGTGCCAGCGGATCGCTAAAGAAATACAATGAGCAGTTCTTC	CASGSLKKYNEQFF
TRBJ1-2	NA	TRBV30	TRBD1	TGTGCCTGGCGGACAGGGACCAACTATGGCTACACCTTC	CAWRTGTNYGYTF
TRBJ1-1	NA	TRBV25-1	NA	TGTGCCAGCAGTGAACGGTTAGGGGGGAACACTGAAGCTTTCTTT	CASSERLGGNTEAFF
TRBJ2-1	few	TRBV28	TRBD2	TGTGCCAGCAGTCCCGGGACTAGCGGCCCCTACAATGAGCAGTTCTTC	CASSPGTSGPYNEQFF
TRBJ2-5	few	TRBV27	TRBD1	TGTGCCAGCAGTTCCAAGGACAGGGTATGGGAGACCCAGTACTTC	CASSSKDRVWETQYF
TRBJ2-7	NA	TRBV29-1	TRBD1	TGCAGCGTGAAACAGGGGGCACTAGCCGGGGGGGAGCAGTACTTC	CSVKQGALAGGEQYF
TRBJ2-4	NA	TRBV10-3	NA	TGTGCCATCAGTGAGTCCCGCCCGGGTCAGACTTTGTACTTC	CAISESRPGQTLYF
TRBJ2-1	NA	TRBV9	NA	TGTGCCAGCAGCGTTAGGCCAAGCGACGAGCAGTTCTTC	CASSVRPSDEQFF
TRBJ2-5	NA	TRBV19	NA	TGTGCCAGTAGTATAGCTGCGAGGAAACAAGAGACCCAGTACTTC	CASSIAARKQETQYF
TRBJ2-3	NA	TRBV20-1	NA	TGCAGTGCTAGAGAAGCGGATACGCAGTATTTT	CSAREADTQYF